Listed here are 31 T cell receptor beta chains from one sample, sequenced in a study of cytomegalovirus exposure and HLA in healthy donors. With 60 Vbeta and 13 Jbeta primers, the PCR was carried out. Assay used: immunoSEQ multiplex PCR; TCRdb lists only in-frame clones, some missing. The sample lists about 96,000 clones; 60% to 80% were seen once. Source material: PBMCs. These receptors were obtained from a man in his fifties or sixties in good health and CMV-seronegative.

In DNA, the CDR3 is TGTGCCAGCAGCTTAACAGGACAAGCGGGGCGCGAAAACATTCAGTACTTC. Amino acids: CASSLTGQAGRENIQYF. The genes are TRBV7-3 and TRBJ2-4, with 7 bases identical to TRBD2. The germline gives CDR1 SGHTA, CDR2 FQGTGA. This CDR3 is built from 17 residues. V lost 0 bases and J lost 5; bases outside the gene matches: 10.

J is TRBJ2-7 and V is TRBV11-3, with 7 positions matching TRBD1. J was trimmed by 3 bases and V by 5 bases; bases with no gene match: 1. Germline V CDR1 and CDR2: SGHNT, YENEEA. The CDR3 has 12 amino acids. CDR3 loop: CASSRQGYEQYF. For the CDR3, the DNA is TGTGCCAGCAGCCGACAGGGCTACGAGCAGTACTTC.

The rearrangement links TRBV29-1 to TRBJ1-1; the D gene is possibly TRBD1 (5 bases). CDR1 and CDR2 from the germline V gene are SQVTM and ANQGSEA. This CDR3 region has 13 residues. The V and J ends lost 7 bases and 1 base respectively, with 13 bases between them. The CDR3 loop reads CSASQDGNTEAFF. CDR3 DNA: TGCAGCGCATCACAGGACGGGAACACTGAAGCTTTCTTT.

This clone was seen more than once but under ten times. The chain joins TRBV11-2 to TRBJ1-2, with 9 bases fitting TRBD1. Germline V CDR1 and CDR2: SGHAT, FQNNGV. After removal of 1 base from V and 8 bases from J, the junction contained 8 bases not matched to a gene. CDR3 length equals 15 residues. CDR3 sequence reads: CASSLVGGQGQGYTF. CDR3 nucleotide sequence: TGTGCCAGCAGCTTAGTGGGCGGACAGGGGCAAGGCTACACCTTC.

The chain links TRBV18 to TRBJ2-2; TRBD1 is a possible D gene (6 bases). Germline CDR1 is KGHSH and CDR2 is LQKENI. The CDR3 is 14 residues long. V was clipped by 2 bases and J by 8 bases, with 12 bases between them. The CDR3 DNA follows: TGTGCCAGCTCACCAACACAGGGTACTGGGGAGCTGTTTTTT. Translating gives CASSPTQGTGELFF.

This clone is categorized as medium-sized. The CDR3 spells CASGPRGGDNTGELFF. The CDR3 DNA reads as TGTGCTAGTGGCCCCCGCGGGGGCGACAACACCGGGGAGCTGTTTTTT. The gene calls are TRBV12-5 and TRBJ2-2; possible D gene TRBD2, 7 bases. There are 16 residues in the CDR3. The V and J ends lost 6 bases and 2 bases respectively, with 16 bases between them. Germline V gene data show CDR1 as LGHNT and CDR2 as FRNRAP.

The chain joins TRBV29-1 to TRBJ2-2; a weak D match, TRBD2 (6 bases). CDR1 is SQVTM, CDR2 ANQGSEA, per germline. V was pared by 4 bases and J by 0 bases, with 9 bases between. This CDR3 is built from 14 residues. The CDR3 protein is CSVGGVANTGELFF. Here the CDR3 DNA reads TGCAGCGTTGGGGGGGTGGCGAACACCGGGGAGCTGTTTTTT.

A note on this clone: At one boundary the junction diverges from the germline segment, which might be a read error. The genes are TRBV6-1 and TRBJ2-7; D unresolved. The CDR3 totals 11 residues. Germline lookup yields CDR1 MNHNS and CDR2 SASEGT. The CDR3 DNA reads as TGTGCCAGCTGTGATCCGGACGAGCAGTACTTC. As protein: CASCDPDEQYF.

The V and J genes are TRBV15 and TRBJ1-4, with 7 bases that match TRBD1. Germline V gene sequence: CDR1 LNHNV, CDR2 YYDKDF (reference sequence). The CDR3 is 16 residues long. V gave up 1 base and J gave up 5 bases; unmatched junction bases: 7. The CDR3 spells CATSRARDSSNEKLFF. CDR3 DNA: TGTGCCACCAGCAGAGCCAGGGACAGCTCAAATGAAAAACTGTTTTTT. Based on the CDR3 plus reference TRBV15 and TRBJ1-4, the full variable domain is DAMVIQNPRYQVTQFGKPVTLSCSQTLNHNVMYWYQQKSSQAPKLLFHYYDKDFNNEADTPDNFQSRRPNTSFCFLDIRSPGLGDTAMYLCATSRARDSSNEKLFFGSGTQLSVL.

CDR3 region: CASSLAGTGLYEQYF. The CDR3 DNA follows: TGTGCCAGCAGCTTGGCCGGGACAGGGCTCTACGAGCAGTACTTC. This sequence joins TRBV5-5 and TRBJ2-7; 9 bases agree with TRBD1. Per the germline V gene, CDR1 is SGHKS and CDR2 is YYEKEE (reference sequence). With 0 bases clipped from V and 3 bases from J, the junction kept 4 bases outside the gene matches. This CDR3 is built from 15 residues.

This clone was seen a single time. The chain combines TRBV19 with TRBJ2-3; 10 nucleotides agree with TRBD1. The germline V gene has CDR1 LNHDA and CDR2 SQIVND (reference sequence). The CDR3 covers 16 residues. Germline trimming cut 6 bases from V and 3 bases from J; bases unmatched to any gene: 9. In DNA form, the CDR3 reads TGTGCCAGTAGGTCACTCAGGACAGGGGGGACAGATACGCAGTATTTT. Its translation: CASRSLRTGGTDTQYF.

The chain is built from TRBV2 and TRBJ1-4; no clear D gene. The CDR3 is 13 amino acids. Looked up from germline, CDR1 is SNHLY and CDR2 is FYNNEI. V was pared by 7 bases and J by 8 bases, with 14 bases between. The CDR3 region is CASNLGRQEKLFF. The CDR3 nucleotides read TGTGCCAGCAATTTAGGGAGGCAGGAAAAACTGTTTTTT.

The gene calls are TRBV6-1 and TRBJ2-7; 8 bases align to TRBD2. The CDR3 totals 13 residues. V lost 8 bases and J lost 4; bases outside the gene matches: 7. The germline V gene encodes CDR1 MNHNS and CDR2 SASEGT. The CDR3 DNA is TGTGCCAGCCTAGCGGGTTACAGGTACGAGCAGTACTTC. It encodes CASLAGYRYEQYF.

There are a few counts of this clone. A read error may account for a junction end that differs from germline. The chain joins TRBV7-3 to TRBJ2-1; D is possibly TRBD1 (6 bases). From germline, CDR1 is SGHTA and CDR2 FQGTGA. This CDR3 contains 16 residues. In nucleotides, the CDR3 is TGTTCCAGCAGCCCTGAGGGGACATATTCCTACAATGAGCAGTTCTTC. This sequence encodes CSSSPEGTYSYNEQFF.

The sample holds a few counts of this clone. The chain is built from TRBV27 and TRBJ1-1; possible D gene TRBD1, 5 bases. Germline V CDR1 and CDR2: MNHEY, SMNVEV (reference sequence). Trimming stripped 7 bases from V and 0 bases from J, with 9 bases between. The CDR3 sequence is 13 residues long. CDR3 coding DNA: TGTGCCAGCAAGGGGCGTTTGAACACTGAAGCTTTCTTT. Its translation is CASKGRLNTEAFF.

Only a few counts were recorded for this clone. J is TRBJ1-2 and V is TRBV29-1; no definite D call. V shed 2 bases and J shed 2 bases, with 12 bases lying between them. Germline CDR1 SQVTM, CDR2 ANQGSEA. The CDR3 has 14 residues. DNA for the CDR3: TGCAGCGTTGAAAAGCCAAACGCCAACTATGGCTACACCTTC. Amino acid sequence: CSVEKPNANYGYTF.

This chain uses TRBV19 with TRBJ2-7; 7 bases align to TRBD1. The CDR3 has 14 amino acids. The germline V gene has CDR1 LNHDA and CDR2 SQIVND (reference sequence). The V gene end was trimmed by 6 bases and the J gene end by 3 bases; junction bases not matched to a gene: 8. CDR3 sequence: CASSRDRENYEQYF. The CDR3 DNA reads as TGTGCCAGTAGCCGCGACAGGGAGAACTACGAGCAGTACTTC.

This clone has just a few counts. This chain connects TRBV23-1 to TRBJ2-7, with D possibly matching TRBD2 (5 bases). TRBV23-1 is classed as an ORF, of uncertain function. V lost 2 bases to trimming and J lost 3 bases, with 14 bases between them. The CDR3 spans 15 residues. The CDR3 spells CASSQVKGDHYEQYF. As DNA, the CDR3 is TGCGCCAGCAGTCAAGTTAAGGGAGACCACTACGAGCAGTACTTC.

The rearrangement links TRBV6-1 to TRBJ2-2; 7 bases are shared with TRBD2. The V gene's germline CDR1 is MNHNS and CDR2 SASEGT. The V and J ends lost 4 bases and 5 bases, in that order; junction bases with no gene match: 4. The CDR3 is 14 amino acids. CDR3: CASSVAGETGELFF. CDR3 sequence (DNA): TGTGCCAGCAGTGTTGCGGGAGAAACCGGGGAGCTGTTTTTT.

The V call is TRBV5-4, the J call TRBJ2-5; D may be TRBD1 (5 bases). Deletions cut 2 bases from V and 2 bases from J, with 7 bases between. CDR3 length: 13 amino acids. Germline assignment: CDR1 SGHNT and CDR2 YYREEE (reference sequence). CDR3 coding DNA: TGTGCCAGCAGCTTAAGGACACAAGAGACCCAGTACTTC. Amino acids: CASSLRTQETQYF.

The chain combines TRBV6-1 with TRBJ2-2; a weak D match, TRBD2 (6 bases). The CDR3 length is 12 residues. Trimming removed 7 bases from V and 5 bases from J, with 8 bases in between. The germline CDR1 and CDR2 sequences are MNHNS and SASEGT. This chain's CDR3 is CASKEGTGELFF. CDR3 DNA: TGTGCCAGCAAGGAGGGTACCGGGGAGCTGTTTTTT.

The rearrangement joins TRBV7-3 to TRBJ2-2, with TRBD1 as a possible D gene (5 bases). This CDR3 comprises 16 residues. The V end was cut by 3 bases, the J end by 0 bases, with 11 bases between. The germline V gene encodes CDR1 SGHTA and CDR2 FQGTGA. The CDR3 DNA reads TGTGCCAGCAGCTTTCTCGGACAAGCGAACACCGGGGAGCTGTTTTTT. As protein: CASSFLGQANTGELFF.

This clone was seen more than once but under ten times. The chain has TRBV19 and TRBJ2-7; 12 bases are shared with TRBD2. The CDR3 loop spans 14 amino acids. Germline V gives CDR1 LNHDA, CDR2 SQIVND (reference sequence). V dropped 9 bases and J dropped 4; count of bases not matched to a gene: 7. The CDR3 loop is CASGRLAGDYEQYF. CDR3 DNA sequence: TGTGCCAGCGGAAGACTAGCGGGAGATTACGAGCAGTACTTC.

The gene calls are TRBV6-5 and TRBJ1-1; D is undetermined. Germline assignment: CDR1 MNHEY and CDR2 SVGAGI. V lost 0 bases and J lost 3, with 11 bases in between. The CDR3 sequence is 15 residues long. The CDR3 loop is CASSYSRFGDTEAFF. The CDR3 DNA sequence: TGTGCCAGCAGTTACTCGAGGTTCGGGGACACTGAAGCTTTCTTT.

The chain recombines TRBV27 with TRBJ1-4; weak D call: TRBD1 (6 bases). The CDR3 runs 15 residues. CDR1 MNHEY and CDR2 SMNVEV come from the germline V gene (reference sequence). Trimming removed 6 bases from V and 5 bases from J, with 16 bases in between. The CDR3 DNA sequence: TGTGCCAGCAGATCGATCACAGGGCTAAATGAAAAACTGTTTTTT. It encodes CASRSITGLNEKLFF.

V usage is TRBV2 and J usage is TRBJ2-3, with TRBD2 identical over 12 bases. This CDR3 contains 17 residues. The germline V gene encodes CDR1 SNHLY and CDR2 FYNNEI. V shed 4 bases, J shed 1 base, and the junction held 6 bases outside the gene matches. The CDR3 is CASSGPPSGGGTDTQYF. The CDR3 DNA is TGTGCCAGCAGTGGCCCCCCTAGCGGGGGGGGCACAGATACGCAGTATTTT.

This clone was counted a few times. The chain recombines TRBV5-1 with TRBJ2-7; 7 bases map to TRBD1. Unmatched junction bases numbered 7, after V lost 0 bases and J lost 4 bases. The CDR3 runs 15 residues. Germline CDR1 is SGHRS and CDR2 is YFSETQ. CDR3 amino acids: CASSLDGGQRYEQYF. In DNA, the CDR3 is TGCGCCAGCAGCTTGGATGGGGGACAGCGATACGAGCAGTACTTC.

The rearrangement links TRBV7-6 to TRBJ2-3; D remains unclear. V lost 5 bases and J lost 3, with 6 bases in between. CDR1 and CDR2 (germline): SGHVS, FNYEAQ. CDR3 length equals 12 residues. CDR3 amino acids: CASSELTDTQYF. The CDR3 bases are TGTGCCAGCAGCGAACTAACAGATACGCAGTATTTT.

The rearrangement links TRBV27 to TRBJ2-1; TRBD2 aligns across 9 bases. Looked up from germline, CDR1 is MNHEY and CDR2 is SMNVEV (reference sequence). CDR3 length equals 17 residues. V shed 3 bases and J 3 bases; nucleotides not matched to a gene: 9. The CDR3 DNA reads TGTGCCAGCAGTTTTAGTGGAGGGACTAGCAGCTACAATGAGCAGTTCTTC. Encoded protein: CASSFSGGTSSYNEQFF.

The chain employs TRBV27 and TRBJ2-7; 7 nucleotides line up with TRBD1. After removal of 6 bases from V and 1 base from J, the junction contained 9 bases not matched to a gene. CDR1 is MNHEY, CDR2 SMNVEV, per germline (reference sequence). The CDR3 is 15 residues long. CDR3 loop: CASRVGTVESYEQYF. The DNA for the CDR3 is TGTGCCAGCAGGGTCGGGACAGTGGAATCCTACGAGCAGTACTTC.

This clone was seen once. The chain joins TRBV5-4 to TRBJ1-1; D is unclear. V dropped 0 bases and J dropped 3 bases, with 12 bases sitting between them. This CDR3 region has 15 residues. The germline V gene has CDR1 SGHNT and CDR2 YYREEE (reference sequence). The CDR3 DNA sequence: TGTGCCAGCAGCTTGGCCTCCGACTCCGACACTGAAGCTTTCTTT. It codes for CASSLASDSDTEAFF.